The clone carrying this T cell receptor (beta chain) has a single count. Libraries were prepared by immunoSEQ multiplex PCR; TCRdb keeps only in-frame clonotypes and omits some of them. Of 150,000 to 160,000 clones detected, roughly 80% appear once; the ten largest clones hold approximately 30%. The V end lost 6 bases, the J end lost 7 bases, and 12 bases lay between the germline ends. Germline V CDR1 and CDR2: SNHLY, FYNNEI. The CDR3 has 12 residues. The source of the sample is a study of blood T cell repertoires in COVID-19. J is TRBJ1-2 and V is TRBV2; D might be TRBD1 (6 bases). The receptor's source is a woman between 55 and 75 years old with acute or convalescent COVID-19. Sequenced input: peripheral blood. CDR3 DNA: TGTGCCAGCAGCGGGGGGGCAGGTGGCTACACCTTC. As protein: CASSGGAGGYTF.